This is a list of T cell receptor beta chains from one sample in a study of identifying expanded T cells in peripheral blood. The table came from immunoSEQ multiplex PCR; TCRdb's copy has only in-frame clones and leaves some out. The sample holds some 90,000 clones; more than 75% are singletons and the top ten take 19%. The sequenced sample consisted of blood. Receptor source: a person between 18 and 69 years old in good health. CDR3s include the opening cysteine and the closing phenylalanine or tryptophan. A D gene is named only where the DNA matches it firmly. Expanded clones are given a class, and other clones once, few, many or no size at all.

v_gene	len	j_gene	abundance	d_gene	CDR3aa	CDR3nt
TRBV25-1	15	TRBJ2-6	-	-	CASSERSSGANVLTF	TGTGCCAGCAGTGAAAGGTCCTCTGGGGCCAACGTCCTGACTTTC
TRBV7-2	15	TRBJ1-2	-	-	CASSGSTGIGRAYTF	TGTGCCAGCAGCGGCTCAACAGGGATCGGACGGGCCTACACCTTC
TRBV19	13	TRBJ1-2	-	-	CASSMEPNYGYTF	TGTGCCAGTAGTATGGAGCCTAACTATGGCTACACCTTC
TRBV6-1	12	TRBJ2-4	-	-	CASRVGRDIQYF	TGTGCCAGCAGGGTAGGGCGGGACATTCAGTACTTC
TRBV29-1	14	TRBJ2-1	once	-	CSAPGGALRNEQFF	TGCAGCGCCCCAGGGGGGGCTCTGAGGAATGAGCAGTTCTTC
TRBV12-1	19	TRBJ2-2	-	-	CASSFACCVGTPFTGELFF	TGTGCCAGCAGCTTTGCCTGTTGTGTAGGGACGCCCTTCACCGGGGAGCTGTTTTTT
TRBV7-9	13	TRBJ1-2	-	-	CASSSVINYGYTF	TGTGCCAGCAGCTCGGTGATAAACTATGGCTACACCTTC
TRBV18	15	TRBJ1-6	few	-	CASSALQRDNSPLHF	TGTGCCAGCTCGGCTCTCCAAAGGGATAATTCACCCCTCCACTTT
TRBV19	15	TRBJ2-3	-	TRBD1	CASSLGQGTTDTQYF	TGTGCCAGTAGTCTTGGACAGGGTACCACAGATACGCAGTATTTT
TRBV5-6	15	TRBJ2-5	-	-	CASSLNGVRQETQYF	TGTGCCAGCAGCTTAAACGGGGTCAGACAAGAGACCCAGTACTTC
TRBV29-1	13	TRBJ2-1	-	-	CSVETDYYNEQFF	TGCAGCGTTGAAACAGATTACTACAATGAGCAGTTCTTC
TRBV10-2	14	TRBJ1-5	few	TRBD1	CASSELGTDQPQHF	TGCGCCAGCAGTGAGTTAGGGACAGATCAGCCCCAGCATTTT
TRBV6-6	15	TRBJ1-2	-	-	CASSFFQGSSYGYTF	TGTGCCAGCAGTTTCTTCCAGGGGTCCTCTTATGGCTACACCTTC
TRBV19	15	TRBJ1-5	-	-	CASSSPDRRDQPQHF	TGTGCCAGTAGTTCCCCGGACAGAAGGGATCAGCCCCAGCATTTT
TRBV4-3	13	TRBJ1-2	-	-	CASSQSGNSGYTF	TGCGCCAGCAGCCAATCCGGGAATTCTGGCTACACCTTC
TRBV4-3	19	TRBJ2-3	-	TRBD2	CASSQALAGAQLGWDTQYF	TGCGCCAGCAGCCAAGCGCTAGCGGGGGCCCAACTGGGGTGGGATACGCAGTATTTT
TRBV7-6	17	TRBJ1-1	-	-	CASSLDSGAGLNTEAFF	TGTGCCAGCAGCTTAGATTCGGGGGCGGGTTTGAACACTGAAGCTTTCTTT
TRBV5-6	15	TRBJ2-3	-	TRBD1	CASSWRTGGTDTQYF	TGTGCCAGCAGCTGGCGGACAGGGGGCACAGATACGCAGTATTTT
TRBV5-3	17	TRBJ1-6	-	-	CARSLGSKYSYNSPLHF	TGTGCCAGAAGCTTGGGGTCTAAGTACTCCTATAATTCACCCCTCCACTTT
TRBV4-2	15	TRBJ1-3	once	-	CASSQDWSSGNTIYF	TGTGCCAGCAGCCAGGACTGGAGCTCTGGAAACACCATATATTTT
TRBV4-3	17	TRBJ1-1	-	TRBD1	CASSQVFGDRGNTEAFF	TGCGCCAGCAGCCAAGTGTTTGGGGACAGAGGGAACACTGAAGCTTTCTTT
TRBV27	16	TRBJ2-2	-	-	CASSHYPPQTGRELFF	TGTGCCAGCAGCCACTACCCACCTCAGACAGGCCGGGAGCTGTTTTTT
TRBV7-3	14	TRBJ1-2	-	-	CASSLDKTNYGYTF	TGTGCCAGCAGCTTGGACAAGACTAACTATGGCTACACCTTC
TRBV4-3	18	TRBJ2-3	-	TRBD2	CASSPRLAGGVNTDTQYF	TGCGCCAGCAGCCCTCGACTAGCGGGGGGAGTTAACACAGATACGCAGTATTTT
TRBV2	14	TRBJ2-2	-	-	CASSPGLNTGELFF	TGTGCCAGCAGTCCGGGACTGAACACCGGGGAGCTGTTTTTT
TRBV7-9	13	TRBJ1-2	-	-	CASSPDSVYGYTF	TGTGCCAGCAGCCCGGACAGCGTCTATGGCTACACCTTC
TRBV19	15	TRBJ2-7	-	-	CASSMAGTISYEQYF	TGTGCCAGTAGTATGGCAGGGACCATCTCCTACGAGCAGTACTTC
TRBV5-6	16	TRBJ1-3	-	-	CASSLGDWASGNTIYF	TGTGCCAGCAGCTTGGGTGACTGGGCGTCAGGAAACACCATATATTTT
TRBV28	15	TRBJ1-4	-	TRBD1	CASTPRTGYNEKLFF	TGTGCCAGCACTCCCCGGACAGGTTACAATGAAAAACTGTTTTTT
TRBV9	14	TRBJ2-7	-	-	CASSVGGSSYEQYF	TGTGCCAGCAGCGTAGGGGGGAGCTCCTACGAGCAGTACTTC
TRBV27	14	TRBJ1-6	-	TRBD1	CASSFLDRASPLHF	TGTGCCAGCAGTTTCCTGGACAGGGCTTCACCCCTCCACTTT
TRBV19	16	TRBJ2-2	-	TRBD1	CASSKGTGGYTGELFF	TGTGCCAGTAGTAAGGGGACAGGGGGATACACCGGGGAGCTGTTTTTT
TRBV7-2	16	TRBJ2-7	-	-	CASSLVPTGGVYEQYF	TGTGCCAGCAGCTTAGTTCCGACAGGAGGGGTCTACGAGCAGTACTTC
TRBV2	15	TRBJ2-2	-	TRBD1	CASSGQGSNTGELFF	TGTGCCAGCAGCGGACAGGGTTCTAACACCGGGGAGCTGTTTTTT
TRBV6-6	13	TRBJ1-2	-	-	CASSPRRDYGYTF	TGTGCCAGCAGCCCTCGGAGGGACTATGGCTACACCTTC
TRBV7-9	13	TRBJ1-1	-	-	CASSFLTNTEAFF	TGTGCCAGCAGCTTCCTAACGAACACTGAAGCTTTCTTT
TRBV11-2	12	TRBJ2-7	-	-	CASSPGWGEQYF	TGTGCCAGCAGCCCGGGATGGGGCGAGCAGTACTTC
TRBV9	15	TRBJ2-7	-	TRBD1	CASSARTGPPYEQYF	TGTGCCAGCAGCGCTCGGACAGGGCCCCCCTACGAGCAGTACTTC
TRBV5-8	13	TRBJ1-2	once	-	CASSLNLNYGYTF	TGTGCCAGCAGCTTGAACTTAAACTATGGCTACACCTTC
TRBV1	17	TRBJ2-7	-	-	CTSSQELGTGGFNEQYF	TGCACCAGCAGCCAGGAACTCGGGACAGGGGGGTTCAACGAGCAGTACTTC
TRBV5-1	14	TRBJ2-7	few	TRBD1	CASSLQGAAYEQYF	TGCGCCAGCAGCTTGCAGGGGGCTGCCTACGAGCAGTACTTC
TRBV7-8	15	TRBJ2-2	-	-	CASSFWGPNTGELFF	TGTGCCAGCAGCTTTTGGGGGCCGAACACCGGGGAGCTGTTTTTT
TRBV5-4	17	TRBJ2-7	-	TRBD2	CASSSWGSGGAGYEQYF	TGTGCCAGCAGCTCCTGGGGGAGCGGGGGGGCCGGGTACGAGCAGTACTTC
TRBV7-2	12	TRBJ2-2	-	-	CASSFRDRELFF	TGTGCCAGCAGCTTCCGGGACAGGGAGCTGTTTTTT
TRBV6-1	13	TRBJ1-1	-	-	CASSPTGQLRSFF	TGTGCCAGCAGCCCTACAGGCCAATTGAGATCTTTCTTT
TRBV16	15	TRBJ1-1	-	TRBD1	CASSQFGTGANEAFF	TGTGCCAGCAGCCAATTTGGGACAGGGGCGAATGAAGCTTTCTTT